This TCR beta chain was sequenced for a study of siplizumab effects on memory and regulatory T cells. Findings and limits, study-wide: The naive T cell population seemed more diverse than memory cells and seemed a major contributor to the alloresponse.

The germline CDR1 and CDR2 sequences are PRHDT and FYEKMQ (reference sequence). This CDR3 comprises 14 residues. Deletions cut 3 bases from V and 2 bases from J, with 9 bases between. Unstimulated naive, memory, effector memory and TEMRA subsets were also sequenced, drawn from a few donor pairs. Note on this clone: Its antigen is not identified.

Using immunoSEQ multiplex PCR, the repertoire was profiled, and TCRdb retains in-frame clones only, with some absent. The sample has tens of thousands of clones, 87% seen once; the top ten hold under 0.35%. The V call is TRBV13, the J call TRBJ2-3, with unresolved D. The sequenced sample consisted of naive CD8+ T cells sorted from blood. This clonotype originated in a human donor in good health. The CDR3 is CASSFMRNTDTQYF. DNA for the CDR3: TGTGCCAGCAGCTTTATGCGAAACACAGATACGCAGTATTTT.